This T cell receptor (beta chain) was recorded in a study of shared clonotypes between healthy human individuals. Notes on this clone: Its target is unknown.

Study findings and constraints: Among several donors, roughly 5% of naive CD4 clonotypes were found in common. Large depth notwithstanding, sorted-subset sequencing proved incomplete by rarefaction.

In the authors' workflow: ImmunoSEQ sequences covered only the junction and lacked quality scores; filtering therefore differed. Libraries were prepared by immunoSEQ multiplex PCR; TCRdb keeps only in-frame clonotypes and omits some of them. V and J calls and clone size come straight from that table; D and trimming were deduced from the DNA. Of about 1 million clones in the sample, 65% to 75% were seen once. Trimming removed 1 base from V and 1 base from J; junction bases left unmatched: 10. There are 18 residues in the CDR3. Per the germline V gene, CDR1 is SEHNR and CDR2 is FQNEAQ (reference sequence).

The sequencing input was memory CD4+ T cells sorted from blood. As for subset: CD45RA-negative fraction. The clonotype comes from a man aged 18 to 29 in good health. This sequence joins TRBV7-9 and TRBJ2-3, with 8 bases that match TRBD2. As DNA, the CDR3 is TGTGCCAGCAGCTTAGTCCGGGGGGGCGTTGGTGGCACAGATACGCAGTATTTT. It codes for CASSLVRGGVGGTDTQYF.